These 4 T cell receptor beta chains originate from one sample sequenced in a study of CD8+CD57+ T cells in acquired aplastic anemia. The use of genomic DNA as template underpinned the TCR beta VDJ and CDR3 profiling. TCRdb re-called the reads with MiXCR, one entry per CDR3 protein. The repertoire holds a few hundred thousand distinct CDR3 sequences, around 63% seen once, with 29% in the top ten. Sequences were obtained from sorted CD4+, CD8+, or CD8+CD57+ T cells (not recorded which) from PBMCs. These TCRs come from a human donor in good health.

This clonotype was detected a few times. The chain employs TRBV7-9 and TRBJ2-1; D may be TRBD1 or TRBD2 (5 bases each). V gave up 2 bases and J gave up 8 bases, with 10 bases separating them. Germline loops: CDR1 SEHNR, CDR2 FQNEAQ (reference sequence). This CDR3 is built from 13 residues. The CDR3 nucleotides read TGTGCCAGCAGCTTACCAGGGACCGATGAGCAGTTCTTC. Encoded protein: CASSLPGTDEQFF. The variable domain in full, with the rest retrieved from reference TRBV7-9 and TRBJ2-1, is DTGVSQNPRHKITKRGQNVTFRCDPISEHNRLYWYRQTLGQGPEFLTYFQNEAQLEKSRLLSDRFSAERPKGSFSTLEIQRTEQGDSAMYLCASSLPGTDEQFFGPGTRLTVL.

This clonotype was recorded a few times. The chain couples TRBV7-3 to TRBJ2-1; D may be TRBD2 (6 bases). The V and J ends lost 4 bases and 4 bases respectively, with 17 bases between them. Germline lookup yields CDR1 SGHTA and CDR2 FQGTGA. CDR3 length equals 16 residues. For the CDR3, the DNA is TGTGCCAGCAGCTCCGTCTGCGGGGCCAGTTACAATGAGCAGTTCTTC. This codes for CASSSVCGASYNEQFF.

The gene calls are TRBV7-9 and TRBJ1-6, with D maybe TRBD1 (6 bases). The CDR3 sequence is 13 residues long. Trimming removed 4 bases at V and 10 bases at J, with 11 bases between. Germline CDR1 SEHNR, CDR2 FQNEAQ (reference sequence). The CDR3 nucleotides read TGTGCCAGCAGCTCCTACAGGGACTCACCCCTCCACTTT. This codes for CASSSYRDSPLHF.

This clonotype was observed a handful of times. The chain is built from TRBV7-6 and TRBJ1-6; D unresolved. This CDR3 has 13 amino acids. The V gene lost 3 bases and the J gene lost 10 bases, with 10 bases spanning the gap. Germline V CDR1 and CDR2: SGHVS, FNYEAQ. The CDR3 loop reads CASSLSVESPLHF. The CDR3 DNA follows: TGTGCCAGCAGCTTGTCGGTAGAATCACCCCTCCACTTT.